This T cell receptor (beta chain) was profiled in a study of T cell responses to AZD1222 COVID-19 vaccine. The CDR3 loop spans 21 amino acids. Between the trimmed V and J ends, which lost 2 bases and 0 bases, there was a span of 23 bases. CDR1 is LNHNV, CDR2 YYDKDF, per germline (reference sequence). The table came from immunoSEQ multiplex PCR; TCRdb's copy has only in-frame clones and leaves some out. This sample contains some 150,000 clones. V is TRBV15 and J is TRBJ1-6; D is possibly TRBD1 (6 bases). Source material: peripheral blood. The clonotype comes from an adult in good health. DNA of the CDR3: TGTGCCACCAGCAGAAGGAAATCGTCGGACAGTCACAGCTCCTATAATTCACCCCTCCACTTT. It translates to CATSRRKSSDSHSSYNSPLHF.